What follows are 32 T cell receptor beta chains derived from one specimen sequenced in a study of shared clonotypes between healthy human individuals. Generated by immunoSEQ multiplex PCR, the TCRdb table keeps only in-frame clones and is missing some. The data show 2 million to 3 million clones, 93% seen once. Sequenced material: naive CD4+ T cells from PBMCs. Subset in this sample: CD45RA+ positively selected. These TCRs come from a man aged 18 to 35 in good health. Some clones in this sample may be carry-over from other donors' samples.

V usage is TRBV5-1 and J usage is TRBJ2-7; 9 bases fit TRBD1. The V segment lost 4 bases and the J segment 0 bases; nucleotides outside the gene matches: 2. Germline loops: CDR1 SGHRS, CDR2 YFSETQ. CDR3 length: 14 amino acids. Here the CDR3 reads CASSRDRDSYEQYF. DNA of the CDR3: TGCGCCAGCAGCCGGGACAGGGACTCCTACGAGCAGTACTTC.

V is TRBV18 and J is TRBJ1-4; TRBD1 matches at 10 bases. The length of the CDR3 is 17 residues. CDR1 and CDR2 (germline): KGHSH, LQKENI. After removal of 3 bases from V and 0 bases from J, the junction contained 4 bases not matched to a gene. The CDR3 protein is CASSPDRGSATNEKLFF. The DNA of the CDR3 is TGTGCCAGCTCACCGGACAGGGGGTCTGCAACTAATGAAAAACTGTTTTTT.

This chain connects TRBV6-5 to TRBJ2-4, with 8 nucleotides matching TRBD1. With 8 bases clipped from V and 6 bases from J, the junction kept 6 bases outside the gene matches. The CDR3 contains 13 residues. Germline V CDR1 and CDR2: MNHEY, SVGAGI. CDR3 amino acids: CASRQGALNIQYF. DNA of the CDR3: TGTGCCAGCCGTCAGGGGGCACTAAACATTCAGTACTTC.

In the case of this clone: Other DNA sequences in the same sample also yield this CDR3. The chain links TRBV7-8 to TRBJ2-3, with D perhaps matching TRBD2 (5 bases). This CDR3 spans 14 amino acids. With 2 bases removed from V and 3 bases from J, the gap between germline ends came to 9 bases. Germline CDR1 and CDR2: SGHVS and FQNEAQ. For the CDR3, the DNA is TGTGCCAGCAGCTTATCACGGGGTACAGATACGCAGTATTTT. Translating gives CASSLSRGTDTQYF.

The chain couples TRBV6-5 to TRBJ1-3; no definite D call. Germline V lookup: CDR1 MNHEY, CDR2 SVGAGI. With 7 bases removed from V and 4 bases from J, the gap between germline ends came to 11 bases. The CDR3 length is 13 residues. The CDR3 DNA reads TGTGCCAGCACCAGGACCGGAGGAAACACCATATATTTT. Amino acids: CASTRTGGNTIYF.

The chain's CDR3 is CSAVNTGELFF. CDR3 bases: TGCAGTGCCGTAAACACCGGGGAGCTGTTTTTT. V is TRBV20-1 and J is TRBJ2-2, with D unclear. CDR3 size: 11 residues. Trimming took off 6 bases at V and 2 bases at J, with 4 bases between the two ends. Germline V gene data show CDR1 as DFQATT and CDR2 as SNEGSKA (reference sequence).

The J gene is TRBJ2-5, the V gene TRBV29-1, with a tentative D call TRBD1 (6 bases). Germline CDR1 SQVTM, CDR2 ANQGSEA. This CDR3 has 12 amino acids. CDR3 DNA sequence: TGCAGTGGAACAGGGATCCAAGAGACCCAGTACTTC. Translation gives CSGTGIQETQYF.

CDR3 in amino acids: CASSQYSLETQYF. Written as DNA, the CDR3 is TGTGCCAGCAGCCAATACAGCTTGGAGACCCAGTACTTC. The rearrangement joins TRBV14 to TRBJ2-5; D gene ambiguous. The CDR3 runs to 13 residues. Germline loops: CDR1 SGHDN, CDR2 FVKESK. Trimming stripped 2 bases from V and 5 bases from J, with 9 bases between.

Concerning this clone: The sample carries other DNA sequences with the same CDR3. This sequence joins TRBV11-1 and TRBJ2-7, with 7 bases identical to TRBD1. Germline-derived CDR1 and CDR2 are SGHAT and FQDESV (reference sequence). This CDR3 comprises 13 residues. The trim removed 2 bases at V and 6 bases at J, leaving 4 bases unmatched. The CDR3 is CASSLRQGSEQYF. DNA for the CDR3: TGTGCCAGCAGCTTACGACAGGGCAGCGAGCAGTACTTC.

The chain uses TRBV15 and TRBJ2-5; D unclear. The V gene lost 0 bases and the J gene lost 2 bases, with 10 bases spanning the gap. Germline V gene lookup returns CDR1 LNHNV and CDR2 YYDKDF (reference sequence). There are 15 residues in the CDR3. The CDR3 region has the DNA TGTGCCACCAGCAGAGATCCGGCAGTACAAGAGACCCAGTACTTC. This codes for CATSRDPAVQETQYF.

The chain recombines TRBV4-2 with TRBJ2-7; TRBD1 aligns across 7 bases. CDR1 is LGHNA and CDR2 is YNFKEQ in the germline V gene. This CDR3 has 15 amino acids. J lost 2 bases, V lost 0 bases, and 4 bases had no gene match. The CDR3 here is CASSQDSGQPYEQYF. The CDR3 coding sequence is TGTGCCAGCAGCCAAGATTCGGGACAGCCCTACGAGCAGTACTTC.

The gene calls are TRBV28 and TRBJ1-5; D is ambiguous. This CDR3 region has 16 residues. V lost 3 bases and J lost 6, with 18 bases in between. Germline assignment: CDR1 MDHEN and CDR2 SYDVKM. The DNA of the CDR3 is TGTGCCAGCAGTTTTCCCCCAGCGACCGCCGCTCAGCCCCAGCATTTT. The encoded protein is CASSFPPATAAQPQHF.

The rearrangement links TRBV9 to TRBJ2-7; D may be TRBD1 (6 bases). Deletions cut 4 bases from V and 5 bases from J, with 19 bases between. CDR1 is SGDLS, CDR2 YYNGEE, per germline. The CDR3 extends over 15 amino acids. This chain's CDR3 is CASSPSRTVRHEQYF. Written as DNA, the CDR3 is TGTGCCAGCAGCCCCTCCCGGACAGTGCGTCACGAGCAGTACTTC.

The table lists this clone with a count of one. The chain links TRBV28 to TRBJ1-5; tentatively, D is TRBD1 (5 bases). The CDR3 runs to 14 residues. The V gene's germline CDR1 is MDHEN and CDR2 SYDVKM. V was cut by 11 bases and J by 0 bases, with 14 bases left in between. The CDR3 sequence is CAVRGSYSNQPQHF. CDR3 DNA sequence: TGTGCCGTCCGGGGGTCCTATAGCAATCAGCCCCAGCATTTT. The whole variable domain, filled in from reference TRBV28 and TRBJ1-5, reads DVKVTQSSRYLVKRTGEKVFLECVQDMDHENMFWYRQDPGLGLRLIYFSYDVKMKEKGDIPEGYSVSREKKERFSLILESASTNQTSMYLCAVRGSYSNQPQHFGDGTRLSIL.

The chain is built from TRBV10-3 and TRBJ2-3; a possible D gene is TRBD1 (6 bases). The CDR3 runs 15 residues. The germline gives CDR1 ENHRY, CDR2 SYGVKD. Trimming took off 4 bases at V and 1 base at J, with 12 bases between the two ends. CDR3 amino acids: CAISAGVSGTDTQYF. As DNA, the CDR3 is TGTGCCATCAGTGCAGGGGTTAGTGGCACAGATACGCAGTATTTT.

In DNA, the CDR3 is TGTGCCAGCTCACCTCTCGGACAGGTCAATCAGCCCCAGCATTTT. This translates into CASSPLGQVNQPQHF. V is TRBV18 and J is TRBJ1-5, with TRBD1 identical over 7 bases. Trimming removed 3 bases from V and 3 bases from J; junction bases left unmatched: 5. There are 15 residues in the CDR3. Germline values: CDR1 KGHSH, CDR2 LQKENI.

The table lists this clone with a count of one. V usage is TRBV5-1 and J usage is TRBJ2-5; D is unresolved. Germline V CDR1 and CDR2: SGHRS, YFSETQ. With 0 bases removed from V and 0 bases from J, the gap between germline ends came to 12 bases. The CDR3 runs to 16 residues. CDR3 nucleotides: TGCGCCAGCAGCTTGGCCGAGCTTGGGGACCAAGAGACCCAGTACTTC. Protein sequence: CASSLAELGDQETQYF.

This chain's CDR3 is CASSFRPREREFGELFF. The CDR3 DNA reads TGTGCCAGCAGTTTTCGCCCCAGGGAGCGGGAGTTCGGGGAGCTGTTTTTT. The chain carries TRBV27 and TRBJ2-2; 8 bases are a match to TRBD2. Germline V gene sequence: CDR1 MNHEY, CDR2 SMNVEV (reference sequence). The CDR3 contains 17 residues. V lost 3 bases and J lost 7; bases outside the gene matches: 13.

V usage is TRBV4-2 and J usage is TRBJ1-3, with 9 bases matching TRBD1. The CDR3 extends over 13 amino acids. Looked up from germline, CDR1 is LGHNA and CDR2 is YNFKEQ. Trimming cost V 4 bases and J 16 bases; bases outside gene matches: 11. CDR3 sequence: CASSPRQDRGLYF. The DNA of the CDR3 is TGTGCCAGCAGCCCTAGGCAGGACAGGGGCCTCTATTTT.

The chain carries TRBV10-2 and TRBJ2-2; perhaps D is TRBD1 or TRBD2 (5 bases each). The CDR3 totals 13 residues. Germline values: CDR1 WSHSY, CDR2 SAAADI. V lost 10 bases to trimming and J lost 8 bases, with 17 bases between them. CDR3 nucleotide sequence: TGCGCCACCGGGGCCCGGGGACGAGGGGAGCTGTTTTTT. This gives the protein CATGARGRGELFF.

The chain couples TRBV11-2 to TRBJ2-1; D is perhaps TRBD1 (6 bases). The CDR3 contains 16 residues. In germline, CDR1 is SGHAT, CDR2 FQNNGV. The V end lost 6 bases, the J end lost 4 bases, and 19 bases lay between the germline ends. The CDR3 sequence is CASSSIQGNVYNEQFF. In DNA, the CDR3 is TGTGCCAGCAGTTCCATCCAGGGGAATGTATACAATGAGCAGTTCTTC.

The chain combines TRBV11-2 with TRBJ2-3; D possibly corresponds to TRBD1 (6 bases). The germline gives CDR1 SGHAT, CDR2 FQNNGV. V lost 0 bases and J 14 bases, leaving 15 bases between the germline ends. This CDR3 spans 13 amino acids. The DNA of the CDR3 is TGTGCCAGCAGCTTAGAAAGGCAGTCAGGGGTGTATTTT. This encodes CASSLERQSGVYF.

The chain combines TRBV29-1 with TRBJ1-2; D might be TRBD1 (6 bases). This CDR3 region has 13 residues. V lost 6 bases, J lost 8 bases, and 19 bases lay in between. CDR1 is SQVTM and CDR2 is ANQGSEA in the germline V gene. This CDR3 is CSVLNPRDTGYTF. The CDR3 nucleotides read TGCAGCGTCCTCAACCCGAGGGACACCGGCTACACCTTC.

The chain combines TRBV6-1 with TRBJ2-2; 11 bases map to TRBD1. Trimming at V came to 11 bases and at J to 4 bases, leaving 9 bases not matched to a gene. The CDR3 sequence is 15 residues long. Per the germline V gene, CDR1 is MNHNS and CDR2 is SASEGT. CDR3 amino acids: CASTPGQGGTGELFF. In DNA, the CDR3 is TGTGCCTCCACACCGGGACAGGGGGGCACCGGGGAGCTGTTTTTT.

The chain uses TRBV7-3 and TRBJ2-7; D gene ambiguous. The CDR3 sequence is 15 residues long. Germline assignment: CDR1 SGHTA and CDR2 FQGTGA. V was clipped by 1 base and J by 5 bases, with 15 bases between them. For the CDR3, the DNA is TGTGCCAGCAGCTTAAACTCGGGCGTTTGGGACGAGCAGTACTTC. As protein: CASSLNSGVWDEQYF.

This chain links TRBV9 with TRBJ2-2, with D possibly matching TRBD2 (5 bases). V dropped 4 bases and J dropped 15 bases, with 13 bases sitting between them. The CDR3 runs 11 residues. The V gene's germline CDR1 is SGDLS and CDR2 YYNGEE. The CDR3 reads CASSRDGGLFF. Here the CDR3 DNA reads TGTGCCAGCAGCAGAGATGGCGGGTTGTTTTTT.

The genes are TRBV7-2 and TRBJ1-1; possibly TRBD1 for D (5 bases). Trimming shortened V by 4 bases and J by 2 bases, and 11 bases separated the two germline ends. The CDR3 sequence is 14 residues long. Germline V CDR1 and CDR2: SGHTA, FQGNSA. The CDR3 region has the DNA TGTGCCAGCAGCTCGCAGGGTGGCAACACTGAAGCTTTCTTT. The encoded protein is CASSSQGGNTEAFF.

This clone was detected only once. The chain combines TRBV18 with TRBJ2-3; D is unclear. Between the trimmed V and J ends, which lost 3 bases and 4 bases, there was a span of 8 bases. The CDR3 runs 13 residues. Germline V CDR1 and CDR2: KGHSH, LQKENI. The DNA of the CDR3 is TGTGCCAGCTCACCCCTTCTAGCAGATACGCAGTATTTT. Translating gives CASSPLLADTQYF.

V usage is TRBV19 and J usage is TRBJ2-1, with D tentatively TRBD1 (5 bases). CDR1 and CDR2 (germline): LNHDA, SQIVND (reference sequence). The CDR3 runs 12 residues. V lost 5 bases and J lost 8, with 10 bases in between. CDR3 nucleotides: TGTGCCAGTAGTGTCGCAGGGTATGAGCAGTTCTTC. It yields the protein CASSVAGYEQFF.

The chain couples TRBV10-2 to TRBJ1-5; perhaps TRBD1 as D (6 bases). The CDR3 is 14 amino acids. The germline V gene encodes CDR1 WSHSY and CDR2 SAAADI. V lost 9 bases and J 9 bases, leaving 21 bases between the germline ends. The CDR3 sequence is CARFRTVSKGPQHF. CDR3 coding DNA: TGCGCCAGGTTCCGGACAGTCTCGAAGGGGCCCCAGCATTTT.

The V and J genes are TRBV5-4 and TRBJ2-3; no firm D call. The germline gives CDR1 SGHNT, CDR2 YYREEE (reference sequence). Trimming took off 1 base at V and 0 bases at J, with 12 bases between the two ends. This CDR3 spans 16 amino acids. The CDR3 here is CASSLYQYLSTDTQYF. The CDR3 coding sequence is TGTGCCAGCAGCTTGTACCAGTACCTTAGCACAGATACGCAGTATTTT.

In this sample, this clone turned up a few times. V usage is TRBV10-3 and J usage is TRBJ1-5; TRBD1 is a possible D gene (6 bases). Germline CDR1 and CDR2: ENHRY and SYGVKD. The CDR3 is made up of 14 amino acids. The V end lost 4 bases, the J end lost 2 bases, and 9 bases lay between the germline ends. The CDR3 region is CAISGGQGNQPQHF. The CDR3 DNA sequence: TGTGCCATCAGTGGGGGGCAGGGCAATCAGCCCCAGCATTTT.